This is a list of T cell receptor beta chains from one sample in a study of T cells in tuberculosis. The assay was immunoSEQ multiplex PCR, and TCRdb's table has in-frame clones only and misses some. This sample yields 25,000 to 35,000 clones, of which about 90% are seen a single time; 5.5% to 8% belongs to the top ten. Sequencing was performed on PBMCs, taken at tuberculosis diagnosis. These receptor sequences come from an adult with tuberculosis. Each CDR3 is given with its conserved first and last residue. Fields, in order: J gene, V gene, clone size, D gene, CDR3 protein, CDR3 DNA. A D gene is named only where the DNA matches it firmly. Clone size appears in some rows only: once, few, many, or a class for an expanded clone.

j_gene: TRBJ1-6
v_gene: TRBV27
abundance: -
d_gene: -
CDR3aa: CASSRSTDRGSPLHF
CDR3nt: TGTGCCAGCAGTCGTTCGACTGACAGAGGTTCACCCCTCCACTTT

j_gene: TRBJ2-3
v_gene: TRBV9
abundance: -
d_gene: TRBD2
CDR3aa: CASSWGLAPDTQYF
CDR3nt: TGTGCCAGCAGCTGGGGACTAGCTCCAGATACGCAGTATTTT

j_gene: TRBJ1-5
v_gene: TRBV28
abundance: -
d_gene: -
CDR3aa: CASSAQEVHNQPQHF
CDR3nt: TGTGCCAGCAGTGCCCAGGAGGTCCACAATCAGCCCCAGCATTTT

j_gene: TRBJ2-6
v_gene: TRBV2
abundance: -
d_gene: -
CDR3aa: CASSDRTVASGANVLTF
CDR3nt: TGTGCCAGCAGTGACAGGACAGTCGCTTCTGGGGCCAACGTCCTGACTTTC

j_gene: TRBJ2-1
v_gene: TRBV7-2
abundance: -
d_gene: TRBD1
CDR3aa: CASSFRDRTYNEQFF
CDR3nt: TGTGCCAGCAGCTTCCGGGACAGGACGTACAATGAGCAGTTCTTC

j_gene: TRBJ2-7
v_gene: TRBV9
abundance: once
d_gene: -
CDR3aa: CASSEGYEQYF
CDR3nt: TGTGCCAGCAGCGAGGGGTACGAGCAGTACTTC

j_gene: TRBJ2-5
v_gene: TRBV14
abundance: -
d_gene: -
CDR3aa: CASRANGGRGETQYF
CDR3nt: TGTGCCAGCAGGGCGAATGGAGGGCGCGGAGAGACCCAGTACTTC

j_gene: TRBJ1-5
v_gene: TRBV29-1
abundance: -
d_gene: -
CDR3aa: CSVVPGYNQPQHF
CDR3nt: TGCAGCGTGGTCCCAGGGTACAATCAGCCCCAGCATTTT

j_gene: TRBJ1-4
v_gene: TRBV29-1
abundance: -
d_gene: -
CDR3aa: CSVEELGRGADEKLFF
CDR3nt: TGCAGCGTTGAGGAGCTAGGGAGAGGTGCGGATGAAAAACTGTTTTTT

j_gene: TRBJ1-2
v_gene: TRBV19
abundance: once
d_gene: TRBD1
CDR3aa: CASSTNYPGQGDGYTF
CDR3nt: TGTGCCAGTAGTACCAACTACCCGGGACAGGGGGATGGCTACACCTTC

j_gene: TRBJ1-5
v_gene: TRBV27
abundance: -
d_gene: TRBD1
CDR3aa: CASSSGQASNQPQHF
CDR3nt: TGTGCCAGCAGTTCCGGACAGGCGAGCAATCAGCCCCAGCATTTT

j_gene: TRBJ2-7
v_gene: TRBV10-2
abundance: -
d_gene: -
CDR3aa: CASSEGQRYEQYF
CDR3nt: TGCGCCAGCAGTGAAGGACAACGATACGAGCAGTACTTC

j_gene: TRBJ2-7
v_gene: TRBV5-6
abundance: -
d_gene: TRBD1
CDR3aa: CASSADRGSSYEQYF
CDR3nt: TGTGCCAGCAGCGCGGACAGGGGTTCTTCCTACGAGCAGTACTTC

j_gene: TRBJ1-2
v_gene: TRBV30
abundance: -
d_gene: -
CDR3aa: CAWSRLALINYGYTF
CDR3nt: TGTGCCTGGAGCCGCTTAGCGCTAATCAACTATGGCTACACCTTC

j_gene: TRBJ2-5
v_gene: TRBV5-4
abundance: -
d_gene: TRBD1
CDR3aa: CASSFSGQGEETQYF
CDR3nt: TGTGCCAGCAGCTTTTCAGGACAGGGGGAAGAGACCCAGTACTTC